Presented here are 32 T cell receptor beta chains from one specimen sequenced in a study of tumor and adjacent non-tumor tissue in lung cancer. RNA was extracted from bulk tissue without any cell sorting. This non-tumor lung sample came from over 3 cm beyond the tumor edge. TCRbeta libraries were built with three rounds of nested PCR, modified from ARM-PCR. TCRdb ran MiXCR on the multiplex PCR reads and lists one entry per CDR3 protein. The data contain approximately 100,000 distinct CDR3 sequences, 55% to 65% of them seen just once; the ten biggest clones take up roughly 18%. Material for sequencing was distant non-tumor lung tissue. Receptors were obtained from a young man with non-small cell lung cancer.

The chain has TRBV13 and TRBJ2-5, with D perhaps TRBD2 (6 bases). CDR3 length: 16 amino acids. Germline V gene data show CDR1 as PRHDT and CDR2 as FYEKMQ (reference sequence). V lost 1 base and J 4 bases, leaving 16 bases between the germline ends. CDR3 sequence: CASSLAAGGKGETQYF. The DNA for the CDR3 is TGTGCCAGCAGCTTAGCGGCTGGCGGGAAGGGAGAGACCCAGTACTTC.

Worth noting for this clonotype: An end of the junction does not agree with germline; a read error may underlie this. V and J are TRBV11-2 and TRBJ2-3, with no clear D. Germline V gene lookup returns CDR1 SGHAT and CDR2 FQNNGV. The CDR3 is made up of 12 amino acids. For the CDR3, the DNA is TGTGCCAGAAGCTTAGACCCTAATGCGCAGTATTTT. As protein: CARSLDPNAQYF.

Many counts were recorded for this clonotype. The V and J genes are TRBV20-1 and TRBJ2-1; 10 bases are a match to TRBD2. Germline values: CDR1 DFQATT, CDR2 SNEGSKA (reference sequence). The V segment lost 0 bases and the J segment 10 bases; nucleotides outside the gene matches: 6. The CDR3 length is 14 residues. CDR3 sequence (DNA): TGCAGTGCTAGAGATCCAGCGGGAGGGTGGGAGCAGTTCTTC. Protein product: CSARDPAGGWEQFF.

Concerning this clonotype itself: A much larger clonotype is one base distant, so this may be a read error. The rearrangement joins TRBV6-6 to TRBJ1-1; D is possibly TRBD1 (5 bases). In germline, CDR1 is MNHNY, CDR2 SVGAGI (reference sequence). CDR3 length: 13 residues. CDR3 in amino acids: CASIRQMNTEALF. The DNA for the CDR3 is TGTGCCAGCATCAGACAGATGAACACTGAAGCTCTCTTT.

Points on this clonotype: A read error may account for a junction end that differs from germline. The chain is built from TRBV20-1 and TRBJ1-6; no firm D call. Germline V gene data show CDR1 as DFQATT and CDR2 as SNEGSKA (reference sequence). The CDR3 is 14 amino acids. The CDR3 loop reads CSGRAGYGNSLLHF. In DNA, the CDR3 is TGCAGTGGGCGAGCTGGGTACGGTAATTCACTCCTCCACTTT.

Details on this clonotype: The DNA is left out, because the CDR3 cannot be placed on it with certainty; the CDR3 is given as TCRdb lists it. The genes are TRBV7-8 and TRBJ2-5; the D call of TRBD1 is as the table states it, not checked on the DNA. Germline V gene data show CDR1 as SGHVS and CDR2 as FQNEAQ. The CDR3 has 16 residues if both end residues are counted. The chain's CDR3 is CASSLVGTGIQETLYF.

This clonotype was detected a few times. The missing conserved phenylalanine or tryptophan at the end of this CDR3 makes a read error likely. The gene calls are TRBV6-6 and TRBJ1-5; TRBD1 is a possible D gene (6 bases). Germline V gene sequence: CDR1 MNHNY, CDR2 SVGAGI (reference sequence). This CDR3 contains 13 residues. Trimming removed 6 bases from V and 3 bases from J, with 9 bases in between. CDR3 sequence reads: CASRGGPNQPQHI. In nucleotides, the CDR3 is TGTGCCAGCAGGGGGGGGCCCAATCAGCCCCAGCATATT.

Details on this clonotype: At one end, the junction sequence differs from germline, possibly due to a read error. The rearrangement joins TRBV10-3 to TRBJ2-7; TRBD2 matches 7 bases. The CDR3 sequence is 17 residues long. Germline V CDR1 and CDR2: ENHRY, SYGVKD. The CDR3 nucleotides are TGTGCCATCAGTGAGTCGGCGGGACTAACGGGGGAGTACGAGCAATACTTC. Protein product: CAISESAGLTGEYEQYF.

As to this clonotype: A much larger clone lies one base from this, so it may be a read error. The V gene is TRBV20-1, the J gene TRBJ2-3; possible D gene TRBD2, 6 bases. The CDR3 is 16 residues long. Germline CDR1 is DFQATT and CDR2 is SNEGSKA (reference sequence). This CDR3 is CSALPTRGSSIDTQYF. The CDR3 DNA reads TGCAGTGCTCTCCCGACGCGGGGCTCTAGCATAGATACGCAGTATTTT.

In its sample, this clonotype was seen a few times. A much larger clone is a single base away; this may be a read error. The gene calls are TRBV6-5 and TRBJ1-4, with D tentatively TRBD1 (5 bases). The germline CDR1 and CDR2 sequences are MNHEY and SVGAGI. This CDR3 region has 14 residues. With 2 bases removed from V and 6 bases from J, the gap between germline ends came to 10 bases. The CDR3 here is CASSYAGGDEKLFF. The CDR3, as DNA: TGTGCCAGCAGTTACGCGGGAGGGGATGAAAAACTGTTTTTT.

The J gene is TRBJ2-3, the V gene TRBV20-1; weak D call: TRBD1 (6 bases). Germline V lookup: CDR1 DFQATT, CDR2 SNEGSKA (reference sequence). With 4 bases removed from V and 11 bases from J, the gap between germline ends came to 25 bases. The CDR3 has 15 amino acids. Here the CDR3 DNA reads TGCAGTGCTAACATGAGGGGGAAGGGTACAGATTTGCAGTATTTT. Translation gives CSANMRGKGTDLQYF.

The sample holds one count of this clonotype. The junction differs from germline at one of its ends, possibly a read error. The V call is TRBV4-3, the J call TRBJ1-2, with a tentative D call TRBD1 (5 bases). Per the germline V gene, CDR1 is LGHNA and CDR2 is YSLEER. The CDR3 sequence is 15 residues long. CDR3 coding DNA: TGCGCCATCAGCCAAGATAGGGGTGTTCTCTACGGCTATACCTTC. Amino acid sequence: CAISQDRGVLYGYTF.

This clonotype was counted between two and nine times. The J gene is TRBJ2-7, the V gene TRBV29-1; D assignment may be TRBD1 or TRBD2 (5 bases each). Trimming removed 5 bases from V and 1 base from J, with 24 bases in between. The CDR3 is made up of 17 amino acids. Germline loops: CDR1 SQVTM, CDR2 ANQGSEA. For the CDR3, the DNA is TGCAGCGTTCAAGGTTTCAGGGACGACCCAAAGTCCTACGAGCAGTACTTC. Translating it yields CSVQGFRDDPKSYEQYF.

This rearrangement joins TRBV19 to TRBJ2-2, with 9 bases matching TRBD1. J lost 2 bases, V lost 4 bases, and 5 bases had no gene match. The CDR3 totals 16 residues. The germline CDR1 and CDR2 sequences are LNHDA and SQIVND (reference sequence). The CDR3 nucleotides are TGTGCCAGTAGTACTGGACAGGGGCTAAACACCGGGGAGCTGTTTTTT. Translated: CASSTGQGLNTGELFF.

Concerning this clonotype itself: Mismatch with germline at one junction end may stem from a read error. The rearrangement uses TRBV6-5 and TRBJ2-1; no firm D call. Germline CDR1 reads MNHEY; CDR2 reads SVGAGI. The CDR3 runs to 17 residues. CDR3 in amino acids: CANSYSPVPAPSGLQFF. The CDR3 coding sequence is TGTGCCAACAGTTACTCTCCGGTACCTGCCCCGAGTGGCCTGCAGTTCTTC.

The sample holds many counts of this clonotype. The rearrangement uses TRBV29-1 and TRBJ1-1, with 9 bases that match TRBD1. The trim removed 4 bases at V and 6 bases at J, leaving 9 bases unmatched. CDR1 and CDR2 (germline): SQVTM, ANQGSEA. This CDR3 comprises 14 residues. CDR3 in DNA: TGCAGCGTTGTACAGGGGGCTCACGGGGCTGAAGCTTTCTTT. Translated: CSVVQGAHGAEAFF. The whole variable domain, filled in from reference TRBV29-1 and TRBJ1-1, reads SAVISQKPSRDICQRGTSLTIQCQVDSQVTMMFWYRQQPGQSLTLIATANQGSEATYESGFVIDKFPISRPNLTFSTLTVSNMSPEDSSIYLCSVVQGAHGAEAFFGQGTRLTVV.

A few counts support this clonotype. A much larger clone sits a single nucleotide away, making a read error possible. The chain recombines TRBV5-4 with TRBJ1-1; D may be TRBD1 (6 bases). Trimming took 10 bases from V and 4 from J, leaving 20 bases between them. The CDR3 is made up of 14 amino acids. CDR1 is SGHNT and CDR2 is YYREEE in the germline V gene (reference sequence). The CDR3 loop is CAAGGHDGGTEAFF. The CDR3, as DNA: TGTGCCGCCGGGGGACATGACGGGGGCACTGAAGCTTTCTTT.

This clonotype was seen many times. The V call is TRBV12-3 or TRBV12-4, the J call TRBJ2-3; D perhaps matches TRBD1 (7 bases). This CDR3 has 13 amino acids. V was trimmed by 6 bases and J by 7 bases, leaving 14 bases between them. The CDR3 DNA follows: TGTGCCAGCAGCCGGGCGGGACAGAATACGCAGTATTTT. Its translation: CASSRAGQNTQYF.

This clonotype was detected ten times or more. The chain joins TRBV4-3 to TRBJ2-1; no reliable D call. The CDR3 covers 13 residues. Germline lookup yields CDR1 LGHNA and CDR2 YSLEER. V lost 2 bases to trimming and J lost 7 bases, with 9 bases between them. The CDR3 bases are TGCGCCAGCAGCCAACCGTCCCGAAATGAGCAGTTCTTC. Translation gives CASSQPSRNEQFF.

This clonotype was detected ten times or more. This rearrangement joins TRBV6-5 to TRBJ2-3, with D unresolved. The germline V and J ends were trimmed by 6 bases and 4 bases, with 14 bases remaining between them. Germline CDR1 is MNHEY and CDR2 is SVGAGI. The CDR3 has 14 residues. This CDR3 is CASSPVQSSDTQYF. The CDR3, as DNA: TGTGCCAGCAGCCCCGTGCAGTCGTCAGATACGCAGTATTTT.

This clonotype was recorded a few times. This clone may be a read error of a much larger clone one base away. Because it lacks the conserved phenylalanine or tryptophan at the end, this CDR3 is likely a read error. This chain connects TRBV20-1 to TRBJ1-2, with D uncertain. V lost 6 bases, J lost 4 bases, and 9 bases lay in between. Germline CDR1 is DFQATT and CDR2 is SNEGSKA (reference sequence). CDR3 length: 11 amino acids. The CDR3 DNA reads TGCAGTGCCCAGGCCGGCTATGGCTACACCTCC. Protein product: CSAQAGYGYTS.

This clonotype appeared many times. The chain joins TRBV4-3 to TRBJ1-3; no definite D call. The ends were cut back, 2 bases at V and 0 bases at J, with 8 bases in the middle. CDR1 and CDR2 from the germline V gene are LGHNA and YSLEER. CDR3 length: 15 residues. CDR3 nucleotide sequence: TGCGCCAGCAGCCAACAGGCGCTCTCTGGAAACACCATATATTTT. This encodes CASSQQALSGNTIYF.

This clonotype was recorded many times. CDR3 amino acids: CSVEDPQGRGGYTF. The CDR3 bases are TGCAGCGTTGAGGATCCACAGGGGAGAGGGGGCTACACCTTC. The chain couples TRBV29-1 to TRBJ1-2; TRBD1 matches at 7 bases. Germline V gene data show CDR1 as SQVTM and CDR2 as ANQGSEA. The CDR3 runs to 14 residues. V was pared by 3 bases and J by 8 bases, with 12 bases of the junction left unmatched. Full variable domain (rest looked up from reference TRBV29-1 and TRBJ1-2): SAVISQKPSRDICQRGTSLTIQCQVDSQVTMMFWYRQQPGQSLTLIATANQGSEATYESGFVIDKFPISRPNLTFSTLTVSNMSPEDSSIYLCSVEDPQGRGGYTFGSGTRLTVV.

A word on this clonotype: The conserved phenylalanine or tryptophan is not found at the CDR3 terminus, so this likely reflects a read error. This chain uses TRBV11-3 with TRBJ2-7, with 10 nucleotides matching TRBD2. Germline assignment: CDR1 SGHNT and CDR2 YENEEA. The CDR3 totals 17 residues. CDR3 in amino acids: CASSLWLAGEESYVQYL. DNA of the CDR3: TGTGCCAGCAGCTTGTGGCTAGCGGGAGAAGAATCCTACGTGCAGTACTTA.

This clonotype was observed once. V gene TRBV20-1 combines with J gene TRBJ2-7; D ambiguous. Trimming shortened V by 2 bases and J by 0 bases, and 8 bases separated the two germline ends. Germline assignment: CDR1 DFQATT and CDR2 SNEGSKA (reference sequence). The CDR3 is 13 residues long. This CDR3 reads CSARKVTSYEQYF. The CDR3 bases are TGCAGTGCTAGAAAGGTGACCTCCTACGAGCAGTACTTC.

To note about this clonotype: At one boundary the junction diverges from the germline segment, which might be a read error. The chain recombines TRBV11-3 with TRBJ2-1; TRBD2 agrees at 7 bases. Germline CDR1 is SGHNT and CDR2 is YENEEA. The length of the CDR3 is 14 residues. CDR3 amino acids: CASSLEWGGDEQFF. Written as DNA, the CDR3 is TGTGCTAGCAGCTTAGAGTGGGGGGGGGATGAGCAGTTCTTC.

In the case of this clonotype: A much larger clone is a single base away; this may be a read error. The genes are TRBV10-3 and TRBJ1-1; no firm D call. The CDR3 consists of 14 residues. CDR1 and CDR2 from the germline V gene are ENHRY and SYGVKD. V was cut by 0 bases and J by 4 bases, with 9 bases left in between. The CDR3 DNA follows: TGTGCCATCAGTGAGTCAGGGTCAGGCACTGAAGCTTTCTTT. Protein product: CAISESGSGTEAFF.

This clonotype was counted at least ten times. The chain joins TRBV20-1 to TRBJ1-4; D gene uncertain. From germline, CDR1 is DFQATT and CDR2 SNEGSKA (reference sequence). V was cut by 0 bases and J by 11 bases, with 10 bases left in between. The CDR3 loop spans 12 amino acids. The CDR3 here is CSARDAGTKLFF. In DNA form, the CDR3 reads TGCAGTGCTAGAGATGCGGGCACGAAACTGTTTTTT.

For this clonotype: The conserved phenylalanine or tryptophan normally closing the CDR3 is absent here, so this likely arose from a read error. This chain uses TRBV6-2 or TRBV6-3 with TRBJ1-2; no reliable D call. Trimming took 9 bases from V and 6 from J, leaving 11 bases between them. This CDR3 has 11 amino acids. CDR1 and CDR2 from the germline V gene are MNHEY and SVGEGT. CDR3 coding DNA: TGTGCCAGAAGCCCTGGGCATGGCTACACCTAT. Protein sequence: CARSPGHGYTY.

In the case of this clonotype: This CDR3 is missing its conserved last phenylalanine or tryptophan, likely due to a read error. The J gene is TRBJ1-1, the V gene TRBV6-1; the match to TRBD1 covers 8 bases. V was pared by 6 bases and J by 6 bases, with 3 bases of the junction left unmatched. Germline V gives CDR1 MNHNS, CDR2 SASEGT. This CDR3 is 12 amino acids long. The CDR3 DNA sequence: TGTGCCAGCAGCCACAGGGGGGCTGAAGCTTTCTCT. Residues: CASSHRGAEAFS.

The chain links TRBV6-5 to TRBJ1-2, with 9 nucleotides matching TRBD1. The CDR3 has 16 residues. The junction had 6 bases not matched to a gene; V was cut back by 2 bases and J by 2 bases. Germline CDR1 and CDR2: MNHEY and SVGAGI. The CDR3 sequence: CASSYRDRAMNYGYTF. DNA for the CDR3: TGTGCCAGCAGTTACCGGGACAGGGCAATGAACTATGGCTACACCTTC.

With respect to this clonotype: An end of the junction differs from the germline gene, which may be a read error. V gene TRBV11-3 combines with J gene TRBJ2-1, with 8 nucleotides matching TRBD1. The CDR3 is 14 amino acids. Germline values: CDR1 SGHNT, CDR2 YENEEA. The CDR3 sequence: CVSSLQGVNYEQFF. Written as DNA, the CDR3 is TGTGTCAGCAGCTTACAGGGGGTCAACTATGAGCAGTTCTTC.